Listed here are 9 T cell receptor beta chains from one sample, sequenced in a study of blood T cell repertoires in COVID-19. Profiling relied on immunoSEQ multiplex PCR, and the TCRdb table lists in-frame clones only, not all of them. Found here are over 120,000 clones, about 86% of them singletons; the top ten hold 3% to 4.5%. The sample consisted of peripheral blood. These receptors all come from a woman aged 55 to 70 with acute or convalescent COVID-19.

The chain is built from TRBV28 and TRBJ2-1, with D possibly TRBD2 on 5 matching bases. Per germline, CDR1 MDHEN and CDR2 SYDVKM. V was pared by 7 bases and J by 1 base, with 11 bases between. The CDR3 loop spans 14 amino acids. The CDR3: CASISGSSYNEQFF. CDR3 bases: TGTGCCAGCATAAGCGGTTCGTCCTACAATGAGCAGTTCTTC.

The J gene is TRBJ2-1, the V gene TRBV5-4; 11 positions agree with TRBD1. The CDR3 has 15 amino acids. Per the germline V gene, CDR1 is SGHNT and CDR2 is YYREEE (reference sequence). Losses at the gene ends were 3 bases for V and 9 bases for J; bases not matched to a gene: 8. The DNA of the CDR3 is TGTGCCAGCAGCTATCCGGGACAGGGGGAGCGTGAGCAGTTCTTC. Its translation is CASSYPGQGEREQFF. Together with reference TRBV5-4 and TRBJ2-1, the CDR3 gives the full variable domain: ETGVTQSPTHLIKTRGQQVTLRCSSQSGHNTVSWYQQALGQGPQFIFQYYREEENGRGNFPPRFSGLQFPNYSSELNVNALELDDSALYLCASSYPGQGEREQFFGPGTRLTVL.

The rearrangement links TRBV6-6 to TRBJ2-7; D remains unclear. This CDR3 has 13 residues. Germline loops: CDR1 MNHNY, CDR2 SVGAGI (reference sequence). V was pared by 4 bases and J by 6 bases, with 13 bases between. CDR3: CASSLEVLGEQYF. As DNA, the CDR3 is TGTGCCAGCAGTTTAGAGGTCCTGGGCGAGCAGTACTTC.

V gene TRBV6-5 combines with J gene TRBJ2-4; 7 nucleotides line up with TRBD2. J was trimmed by 8 bases and V by 8 bases; bases with no gene match: 15. Germline V gene data show CDR1 as MNHEY and CDR2 as SVGAGI. The CDR3 loop spans 15 amino acids. The CDR3 sequence: CASGRRTTSEDIQYF. DNA of the CDR3: TGTGCCAGCGGAAGAAGAACTACTAGCGAAGACATTCAGTACTTC.

V usage is TRBV5-4 and J usage is TRBJ1-1, with D possibly TRBD1 on 6 matching bases. This CDR3 comprises 15 residues. The germline V gene encodes CDR1 SGHNT and CDR2 YYREEE (reference sequence). V lost 2 bases and J lost 4, with 15 bases in between. CDR3 nucleotide sequence: TGTGCCAGCAGCTTTGACAGGTCTTCCGGCACTGAAGCTTTCTTT. Its translation is CASSFDRSSGTEAFF.

In DNA, the CDR3 is TGTGCCAGCAGTATCTTGGGACAACAAGAGACCCAGTACTTC. It is translated as CASSILGQQETQYF. The rearrangement uses TRBV28 and TRBJ2-5; D possibly corresponds to TRBD1 (6 bases). The CDR3 sequence is 14 residues long. Germline V CDR1 and CDR2: MDHEN, SYDVKM. The V end lost 5 bases, the J end lost 2 bases, and 12 bases lay between the germline ends.

The gene calls are TRBV18 and TRBJ1-6; D is undetermined. The germline gives CDR1 KGHSH, CDR2 LQKENI. The CDR3 has 15 amino acids. Trimming cost V 2 bases and J 7 bases, with 12 bases left between them. CDR3 sequence reads: CASSPSRLQNSPLHF. The CDR3 region has the DNA TGTGCCAGCTCACCATCGAGACTCCAGAATTCACCCCTCCACTTT.

CDR3 loop: CASSQVAVSYEQYF. Written as DNA, the CDR3 is TGTGCCAGCAGCCAAGTCGCGGTCTCCTACGAGCAGTACTTC. V gene TRBV3-1 (or the pseudogene TRBV3-2) combines with J gene TRBJ2-7; D gene unclear. This CDR3 is built from 14 residues. Per the germline V gene, CDR1 is LGHDT and CDR2 is YNNKEL (reference sequence). Trimming removed 1 base at V and 0 bases at J, with 7 bases between.

Written as DNA, the CDR3 is TGTGCCTACACGGGGAGCGGGACCTACGAGCAGTACTTC. Protein sequence: CAYTGSGTYEQYF. The V gene is TRBV30, the J gene TRBJ2-7, with 7 nucleotides matching TRBD2. Germline assignment: CDR1 GTSNPN and CDR2 SVGIG (reference sequence). This CDR3 region has 13 residues. V dropped 7 bases and J dropped 2; count of bases not matched to a gene: 8.